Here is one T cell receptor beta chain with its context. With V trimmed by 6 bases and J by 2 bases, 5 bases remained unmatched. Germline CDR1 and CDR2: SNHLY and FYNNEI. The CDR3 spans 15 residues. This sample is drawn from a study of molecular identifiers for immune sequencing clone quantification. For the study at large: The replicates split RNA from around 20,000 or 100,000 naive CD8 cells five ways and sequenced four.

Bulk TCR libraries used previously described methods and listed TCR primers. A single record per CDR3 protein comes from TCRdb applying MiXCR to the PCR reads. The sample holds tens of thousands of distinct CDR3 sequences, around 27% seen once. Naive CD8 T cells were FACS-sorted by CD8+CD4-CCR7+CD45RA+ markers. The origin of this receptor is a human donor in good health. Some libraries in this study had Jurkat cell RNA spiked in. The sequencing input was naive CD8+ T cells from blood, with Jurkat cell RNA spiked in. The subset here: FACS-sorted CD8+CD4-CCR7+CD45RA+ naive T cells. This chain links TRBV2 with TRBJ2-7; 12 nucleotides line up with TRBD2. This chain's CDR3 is CASRELAGGTYEQYF. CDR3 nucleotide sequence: TGTGCCAGCAGGGAACTAGCGGGGGGTACCTACGAGCAGTACTTC.